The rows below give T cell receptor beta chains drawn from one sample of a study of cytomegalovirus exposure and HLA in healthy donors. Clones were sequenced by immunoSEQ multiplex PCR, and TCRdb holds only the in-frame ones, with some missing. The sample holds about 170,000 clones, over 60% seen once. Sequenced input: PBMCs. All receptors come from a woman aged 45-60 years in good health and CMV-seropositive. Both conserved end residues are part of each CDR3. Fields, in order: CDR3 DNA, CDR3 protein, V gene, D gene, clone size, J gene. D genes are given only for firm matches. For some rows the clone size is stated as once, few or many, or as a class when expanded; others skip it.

TGTGCCAGCAGTGGGGCATCGAGGGACAGGGGTGGAAACACCATATATTTT	CASSGASRDRGGNTIYF	TRBV28	TRBD1	-	TRBJ1-3
TGTGCCAGCAGCGGATACAGGGGGCGAGGGACTGAAGCCTTCTTT	CASSGYRGRGTEAFF	TRBV7-8	TRBD1	-	TRBJ1-1
TGTGCCAGCCTGTTCGAAAACATTCAGTACTTC	CASLFENIQYF	TRBV7-9	-	-	TRBJ2-4
TGTGCCAGCAGCTTAGACCCCGGACAGGGTCGAGGCGGCTACACCTTC	CASSLDPGQGRGGYTF	TRBV7-2	TRBD1	-	TRBJ1-2
TGCGCCAGCAGTGATCGGACTAGCCCGGATACGCAGTATTTT	CASSDRTSPDTQYF	TRBV10-1	TRBD2	-	TRBJ2-3
TGTGCCAGTAGTATTTCATTGGGACAGGTCTACGAGCAGTACTTC	CASSISLGQVYEQYF	TRBV19	TRBD1	-	TRBJ2-7
TGTGCCAGCAGCGTGACAGGGACCGGCACTAATGAAAAACTGTTTTTT	CASSVTGTGTNEKLFF	TRBV9	TRBD1	-	TRBJ1-4
TGCGCCAGCAGTTCGACGGGGGGAGATACGCAGTATTTT	CASSSTGGDTQYF	TRBV5-1	TRBD2	-	TRBJ2-3
TGTGCCAGCAGTGCAAATAGCCTACTTAACACCGGGGAGCTGTTTTTT	CASSANSLLNTGELFF	TRBV2	-	-	TRBJ2-2
TGTGCCAGCACCGAAGGGGCTAACTATGGCTACACCTTC	CASTEGANYGYTF	TRBV7-9	-	-	TRBJ1-2
TGTGCCAGCAGCTTGGGTACAGGGGAGACCTTC	CASSLGTGETF	TRBV5-6	TRBD1	-	TRBJ1-2
TGTGCCAGCAGTTTCGGGGTTCTCAATCAGCCCCAGCATTTT	CASSFGVLNQPQHF	TRBV28	-	-	TRBJ1-5
TGTGCCAGCAGCTCCACCCCGGGACAGGGGAGAGGGCAGTACTTC	CASSSTPGQGRGQYF	TRBV7-9	TRBD1	-	TRBJ2-7
TGTGCCATCAGTGAGTATACAGGGGGCGAGCAGTACTTC	CAISEYTGGEQYF	TRBV10-3	TRBD1	-	TRBJ2-7
TGTGCCAGCAGTTTCGGGGGAGCGGACAATCAGCCCCAGCATTTT	CASSFGGADNQPQHF	TRBV28	-	-	TRBJ1-5
TGTGCCAGCAGTGACCGGGACTTTTCCTCGTCTGAAGCTTTCTTT	CASSDRDFSSSEAFF	TRBV2	-	-	TRBJ1-1
TGTGCCAGCAGCCCACACCGACAGGGTACGAAGACCCAGTACTTC	CASSPHRQGTKTQYF	TRBV27	TRBD1	-	TRBJ2-5
TGTGCCAGCAGCCAGCGACTAGCGGAATACCCCTACGAGCAGTACTTC	CASSQRLAEYPYEQYF	TRBV4-2	TRBD2	-	TRBJ2-7
TGCGCCAGCAGTGAAGTTGGGGGACAGGGGACGGACGAGCAGTACTTC	CASSEVGGQGTDEQYF	TRBV10-1	TRBD1	-	TRBJ2-7
TGTGCCAGCAGCTTACGCCACAGCACGTCCACAGATACGCAGTATTTT	CASSLRHSTSTDTQYF	TRBV7-8	-	-	TRBJ2-3
TGTGCCAGCAGCTCGGACAGGGTTTTCTCCGGGGAGCTGTTTTTT	CASSSDRVFSGELFF	TRBV5-6	TRBD1	-	TRBJ2-2
TGTGCCAGCAGCCCACTGGTGGGGCTGGCGGAGTTCTTC	CASSPLVGLAEFF	TRBV7-6	-	-	TRBJ2-1
TGTGCCAGCACTCGTCAGGGGGCTCTGGGAACTACAGATACGCAGTATTTT	CASTRQGALGTTDTQYF	TRBV2	TRBD1	-	TRBJ2-3
TGTGCCAGCAGCTCAGACAGGGGAGGCCTCTACGAGCAGTACTTC	CASSSDRGGLYEQYF	TRBV7-2	TRBD1	few	TRBJ2-7
TGTGCCAGCTCACCACCTCAAACCGGGACAGGGGGGAGTTATGGCTACACCTTC	CASSPPQTGTGGSYGYTF	TRBV18	TRBD1	once	TRBJ1-2
TGTGCCAGCACTCTTCAACCAGCGGGCTATGGCTACACCTTC	CASTLQPAGYGYTF	TRBV9	-	-	TRBJ1-2
TGCGCCAGCAGTCCCAGGGGAAGGGGAGTGAGGAACACTGAAGCTTTCTTT	CASSPRGRGVRNTEAFF	TRBV10-1	-	-	TRBJ1-1
TGTGCCAGCAGGGGGGACAACCGCATCCAGCCCCAGCATTTT	CASRGDNRIQPQHF	TRBV28	-	-	TRBJ1-5
TGCGCCAGCAGCCCAGCGGGGGGCGGAGATACGCAGTATTTT	CASSPAGGGDTQYF	TRBV5-1	TRBD2	-	TRBJ2-3
TGTGCCAGCAGTGAAAAGGGAGGGAACACTGAAGCTTTCTTT	CASSEKGGNTEAFF	TRBV6-5	-	-	TRBJ1-1